The 6 T cell receptor beta chains below come from one sample, sequenced in a study of T cells in Graves' hyperthyroidism and ophthalmopathy. RNA transcripts gave rise to amplified TCR beta CDR3 regions. A set of HTBI primers served as the primers for a first-round RT-PCR of the TCR CDR3. Using its own MiXCR run on the multiplex PCR reads, TCRdb lists one record per CDR3 protein. The sample holds fewer than 800,000 distinct CDR3 sequences, around 15% seen once. The sample comprised blood. These receptors originate from a man younger than 30 with Graves' hyperthyroidism.

In this sample, this clonotype turned up many times. CDR3 in DNA: TGTGCCTGGAGTGGGGGACCACCCCACGAGCAGTACTTC. As protein: CAWSGGPPHEQYF. This chain joins TRBV30 and TRBJ2-7; either TRBD1 or TRBD2 may fit D (5 bases each). The CDR3 runs 13 residues. The germline V and J ends were trimmed by 1 base and 5 bases, with 12 bases remaining between them. CDR1 is GTSNPN, CDR2 SVGIG, per germline (reference sequence).

This clonotype was recorded at least ten times. The chain recombines TRBV2 with TRBJ1-2, with D perhaps matching TRBD1 (5 bases). This CDR3 contains 12 residues. Germline values: CDR1 SNHLY, CDR2 FYNNEI. V was pared by 5 bases and J by 4 bases, with 8 bases between. The CDR3 loop is CASSSDSYGYTF. The CDR3 DNA reads as TGTGCCAGCAGTAGCGACAGCTATGGCTACACCTTC.

There are many counts of this clonotype. The rearrangement joins TRBV24-1 to TRBJ2-1; 14 bases match TRBD2. The CDR3 is 19 residues long. Germline V CDR1 and CDR2: KGHDR, SFDVKD. V dropped 3 bases and J dropped 4; count of bases not matched to a gene: 10. The CDR3 DNA sequence: TGTGCCACCAGTGATCCAGGGACTAGCGGGAGAGGGAGTTACAATGAGCAGTTCTTC. Its translation: CATSDPGTSGRGSYNEQFF.

The chain employs TRBV12-3 or TRBV12-4 and TRBJ2-7; TRBD2 matches 9 bases. After removal of 3 bases from V and 5 bases from J, the junction contained 14 bases not matched to a gene. This CDR3 region has 17 residues. The CDR3 loop is CASSFVISGSVLDEQYF. DNA for the CDR3: TGTGCCAGCAGTTTTGTAATTAGCGGGAGCGTTCTCGACGAGCAGTACTTC.

The chain carries TRBV6-1 and TRBJ2-2; D might be TRBD1 (7 bases). The CDR3 length is 14 residues. Trimming took 6 bases from V and 4 from J, leaving 12 bases between them. Germline loops: CDR1 MNHNS, CDR2 SASEGT. The chain's CDR3 is CASRRDRSTGELFF. The CDR3 DNA is TGTGCCAGCAGGCGGGACAGAAGCACCGGGGAGCTGTTTTTT.

There are a few counts of this clonotype. CDR3 amino acids: CASQSSSYNEQFF. CDR3 in DNA: TGTGCCAGCCAGTCGAGCTCCTACAATGAGCAGTTCTTC. J is TRBJ2-1 and V is TRBV28; D not certain. The CDR3 covers 13 residues. The V and J ends lost 8 bases and 0 bases respectively, with 8 bases between them. CDR1 and CDR2 (germline): MDHEN, SYDVKM.